These T cell receptor beta chains were read from a single sample in a study of T-cell memory formation after mild COVID-19. TCRdb called the 5' RACE reads again in MiXCR, with one record for every CDR3 protein. The data show 400,000 or so distinct CDR3 sequences, approximately 20% seen once. The specimen sequenced was PBMCs or a T cell subset sorted from them (not recorded which). The receptors shown here come from an adult woman who had mild COVID-19 (a few samples of this study predate the infection). Cell type and time point are not known. Both conserved end residues are part of each CDR3. D genes are given only for firm matches. Rows may omit the clone size; those that give it use once, few, many or a size class.

J,D,V,size,DNA,CDR3
TRBJ2-1,-,TRBV15,once,TGTGCCACCAGCAGAGACAGGGGATCCTACAATGAGCAGTTCTTC,CATSRDRGSYNEQFF
TRBJ1-5,-,TRBV20-1,few,TGCAGTGCCCAGGGTGACCGGAATCAGCCCCAGCATTTT,CSAQGDRNQPQHF
TRBJ2-1,TRBD2,TRBV28,few,TGTGCCAGCAGTTCCGGACTAGCGGGAGATCATGAGCAGTTCTTC,CASSSGLAGDHEQFF
TRBJ2-7,TRBD1,TRBV20-1,few,TGCAGTGCTCCTCGCGCTCTGAATACAGGGGACGAGCAGTACTTC,CSAPRALNTGDEQYF
TRBJ1-4,-,TRBV18,-,TGTGCCAGCTCATCTCAGGCCTTCACCGGGACAACGGACATTAACGAAAAACTGTTTTTT,CASSSQAFTGTTDINEKLFF
TRBJ2-1,-,TRBV12-5,few,TGTGCTAGTGGGGTGACTACTACGGCTGAGCAGTTCTTC,CASGVTTTAEQFF
TRBJ2-1,-,TRBV7-2,many,TGTGCCAGCAGCTTAGGTGATCGGGGGAATGAGCAGTTCTTC,CASSLGDRGNEQFF
TRBJ2-7,-,TRBV4-3,-,TGCGCCAGCAGCCAAGATAGCTCTACTCGCGAGCAGTACTTC,CASSQDSSTREQYF
TRBJ1-2,TRBD1,TRBV9,few,TGTGCCAGCAGCGGCGGGACAGTAGTGGGCTACACCTTC,CASSGGTVVGYTF
TRBJ1-1,-,TRBV24-1,few,TGTGCCACCAGTGCTGGTGGTGCTGAAGCTTTCTTT,CATSAGGAEAFF